This passage covers 26 T cell receptor beta chains from one sample sequenced in a study of molecular identifiers for immune sequencing clone quantification. One entry per CDR3 protein results from TCRdb running MiXCR on the PCR reads. The data hold about half a million distinct CDR3 sequences, with around 21% observed a single time. Sequenced material: naive CD8+ T cells from blood, with Jurkat cell RNA spiked in. Subset of the sample: FACS-sorted CD8+CD4-CCR7+CD45RA+ naive T cells. All receptors derive from a human donor in good health. Some libraries in this study had Jurkat cell RNA spiked in.

This clonotype appeared many times. The chain links TRBV6-5 to TRBJ2-5; perhaps TRBD1 as D (6 bases). Trimming pared 2 bases from V and 5 bases from J, leaving 18 bases between. CDR1 is MNHEY and CDR2 is SVGAGI in the germline V gene. The CDR3 loop spans 16 amino acids. The CDR3 is CASSYGGQGLGETQYF. DNA for the CDR3: TGTGCCAGCAGTTACGGGGGACAAGGGCTTGGCGAGACCCAGTACTTC.

The chain recombines TRBV4-1 with TRBJ1-4; tentatively, D is TRBD1 (5 bases). There are 16 residues in the CDR3. CDR1 is MGHRA, CDR2 YSYEKL, per germline. V was pared by 4 bases and J by 0 bases, with 12 bases between. CDR3 amino acids: CASSRTTGATNEKLFF. The CDR3 DNA reads TGCGCCAGCAGCCGAACAACGGGGGCAACTAATGAAAAACTGTTTTTT.

This clonotype was found a few times. The chain combines TRBV10-3 with TRBJ2-5; unclear D gene. Trimming shortened V by 2 bases and J by 4 bases, and 11 bases separated the two germline ends. Germline values: CDR1 ENHRY, CDR2 SYGVKD. This CDR3 contains 14 residues. The CDR3 is CAISEMGSAETQYF. CDR3 coding DNA: TGTGCCATCAGTGAGATGGGGTCCGCAGAGACCCAGTACTTC.

This rearrangement joins TRBV5-1 to TRBJ2-2; a weak D match, TRBD2 (6 bases). The CDR3 has 13 residues. Germline values: CDR1 SGHRS, CDR2 YFSETQ. The ends were cut back, 5 bases at V and 6 bases at J, with 11 bases in the middle. Here the CDR3 reads CASRAPGAGELFF. The CDR3 DNA reads TGCGCCAGCAGGGCCCCGGGGGCCGGGGAGCTGTTTTTT.

This clonotype has more than one count but fewer than ten. V is TRBV6-5 and J is TRBJ1-5; TRBD1 might be the D (5 bases). V dropped 5 bases and J dropped 0 bases, with 11 bases sitting between them. Germline V gene sequence: CDR1 MNHEY, CDR2 SVGAGI. The CDR3 is 15 amino acids. The CDR3 bases are TGTGCCAGCAGTCCGGACACCTATAGCAATCAGCCCCAGCATTTT. This sequence encodes CASSPDTYSNQPQHF.

There are many counts of this clonotype. V gene TRBV29-1 combines with J gene TRBJ2-6; D may correspond to TRBD1 or TRBD2 (5 bases each). CDR3 length: 15 amino acids. From germline, CDR1 is SQVTM and CDR2 ANQGSEA. Trimming stripped 4 bases from V and 0 bases from J, with 10 bases between. DNA for the CDR3: TGCAGCGTTGTGGGGGTCGACTCTGGGGCCAACGTCCTGACTTTC. Translated, it gives CSVVGVDSGANVLTF.

In its sample, this clonotype was seen many times. CDR3 nucleotide sequence: TGTGCCAGCACCGTGGCAGGGGGCGCTTACACTGAAGCTTTCTTT. It codes for CASTVAGGAYTEAFF. The chain joins TRBV27 to TRBJ1-1; 8 positions agree with TRBD1. CDR1 and CDR2 (germline): MNHEY, SMNVEV (reference sequence). Trimming cost V 7 bases and J 3 bases; bases outside gene matches: 10. CDR3 length equals 15 residues.

Note on this clonotype: A much larger clonotype is one base distant, so this may be a read error. J is TRBJ2-6 and V is TRBV20-1; D possibly uses TRBD1 or TRBD2 (5 bases each). Germline V gene data show CDR1 as DFQATT and CDR2 as SNEGSKA (reference sequence). The CDR3 extends over 18 amino acids. For the CDR3, the DNA is TGCAGTGCTAGATTCCCCGGGACGGACGCATCTGGGGCCAACGTCCTGGCTTTC. It is translated as CSARFPGTDASGANVLAF.

This chain uses TRBV28 with TRBJ2-3; 13 bases map to TRBD2. V was pared by 7 bases and J by 6 bases, with 16 bases of the junction left unmatched. CDR1 is MDHEN, CDR2 SYDVKM, per germline. The CDR3 spans 18 residues. The CDR3 is CASTRGLAGEGLADTQYF. Written as DNA, the CDR3 is TGTGCCAGCACCCGCGGACTAGCGGGAGAGGGTTTAGCGGATACGCAGTATTTT.

Of note for this clonotype: This sequence may be a read error, since a much larger clone differs from it by one base. The chain employs TRBV7-9 and TRBJ2-2; D is uncertain. The CDR3 has 18 amino acids. V lost 3 bases to trimming and J lost 2 bases, with 19 bases between them. Per the germline V gene, CDR1 is SEHNR and CDR2 is FQNEAQ (reference sequence). The CDR3 DNA sequence: TGTGCCAGCAGCTTTGGGATGCCGGAACATCAAAACACCGGGGAGCTGTTTTTT. Protein sequence: CASSFGMPEHQNTGELFF.

Of note for this clonotype: One base away lies a much larger clone, so this may be a sequencing read error. The rearrangement joins TRBV28 to TRBJ2-6; TRBD1 might be the D (5 bases). The CDR3 is 15 amino acids. Per germline, CDR1 MDHEN and CDR2 SYDVKM. CDR3 amino acids: CASSLLYSGANVPTF. CDR3 sequence (DNA): TGTGCCAGCAGTCTCCTTTACTCTGGGGCCAACGTCCCGACTTTC.

This clonotype was counted at least ten times. The V and J genes are TRBV5-1 and TRBJ2-7, with 9 nucleotides matching TRBD1. With 0 bases clipped from V and 6 bases from J, the junction kept 10 bases outside the gene matches. Germline loops: CDR1 SGHRS, CDR2 YFSETQ. CDR3 length equals 16 residues. CDR3 DNA: TGCGCCAGCAGCTTGGGTCCCGGGACAGGGATCCTCGAGCAGTACTTC. It translates to CASSLGPGTGILEQYF.

The V and J genes are TRBV5-8 and TRBJ2-1; tentative D call: TRBD2 (7 bases). V was cut by 6 bases and J by 5 bases, with 18 bases left in between. CDR3 length equals 15 residues. Per the germline V gene, CDR1 is SGHTS and CDR2 is YDEGEE. CDR3 in DNA: TGTGCCAGCAACATATTGTGGGGGGGCCACAATGAGCAGTTCTTC. It codes for CASNILWGGHNEQFF. Using reference TRBV5-8 and TRBJ2-1 for the parts outside the CDR3, the full variable domain is EAGVTQSPTHLIKTRGQQATLRCSPISGHTSVYWYQQALGLGLQFLLWYDEGEERNRGNFPPRFSGRQFPNYSSELNVNALELEDSALYLCASNILWGGHNEQFFGPGTRLTVL.

Ten or more counts support this clonotype. The chain links TRBV29-1 to TRBJ2-6; D gene uncertain. The V end was cut by 2 bases, the J end by 2 bases, with 10 bases between. The CDR3 is made up of 15 amino acids. The germline CDR1 and CDR2 sequences are SQVTM and ANQGSEA. CDR3 bases: TGCAGCGTTGAATCGGCGATGCCTGGGGCCAACGTCCTGACTTTC. Translation gives CSVESAMPGANVLTF.

This clonotype turned up a few times. The V gene is TRBV19, the J gene TRBJ2-3; D gene unclear. Germline values: CDR1 LNHDA, CDR2 SQIVND (reference sequence). V was trimmed by 3 bases and J by 0 bases, leaving 10 bases between them. The CDR3 spans 15 residues. The CDR3 bases are TGTGCCAGTAGTATCACTTCGCCTAGCACAGATACGCAGTATTTT. It yields the protein CASSITSPSTDTQYF.

This clonotype was counted only a few times. The V gene is TRBV11-2, the J gene TRBJ2-7; 7 bases are a match to TRBD2. Germline V gene data show CDR1 as SGHAT and CDR2 as FQNNGV. With V trimmed by 2 bases and J by 4 bases, 5 bases remained unmatched. The CDR3 is 14 residues long. The DNA of the CDR3 is TGTGCCAGCAGCTTACCTAGCGGTGGGTACGAGCAGTACTTC. Translating gives CASSLPSGGYEQYF.

About this clonotype: It may be a read error: a sequence one base away is much more abundant. Without the conserved terminal phenylalanine or tryptophan, this CDR3 likely stems from a read error. The chain recombines TRBV29-1 with TRBJ1-1; D call uncertain. The CDR3 spans 12 residues. Trimming cost V 5 bases and J 1 base, with 8 bases left between them. Germline CDR1 reads SQVTM; CDR2 reads ANQGSEA. CDR3 nucleotide sequence: TGCAGCGTTATCCCAGAGAACACTGAAGCTTTCTCT. As protein: CSVIPENTEAFS.

This clonotype came up a few times. The chain recombines TRBV4-3 with TRBJ2-1; 8 nucleotides align to TRBD2. The CDR3 is 16 amino acids. Germline-derived CDR1 and CDR2 are LGHNA and YSLEER. The trim removed 0 bases at V and 2 bases at J, leaving 3 bases unmatched. The DNA for the CDR3 is TGCGCCAGCAGCCAAGATATTAGCGGGACCTACAATGAGCAGTTCTTC. It codes for CASSQDISGTYNEQFF.

This clonotype occurred many times. The chain is built from TRBV9 and TRBJ2-3; 9 positions match TRBD2. V lost 0 bases, J lost 2 bases, and 7 bases stayed unmatched. The germline gives CDR1 SGDLS, CDR2 YYNGEE. The CDR3 runs 17 residues. In DNA form, the CDR3 reads TGTGCCAGCAGCGTAGAAGGTAGCGGGAGTATCACAGATACGCAGTATTTT. Encoded protein: CASSVEGSGSITDTQYF.

Turning to this clonotype: Compared with germline, one end of the junction differs, possibly owing to a read error. The chain recombines TRBV27 with TRBJ2-3; D might be TRBD2 (5 bases). The CDR3 extends over 14 amino acids. CDR1 is MNHEY, CDR2 SMNVEV, per germline (reference sequence). This CDR3 is CASSLYSSTNTQYF. The CDR3 DNA reads TGTGCCAGCAGTTTATATTCTAGCACAAATACGCAGTATTTT.

The V and J genes are TRBV24-1 and TRBJ2-7; D perhaps matches TRBD1 (5 bases). The CDR3 is made up of 12 amino acids. From germline, CDR1 is KGHDR and CDR2 SFDVKD. V was cut by 0 bases and J by 7 bases, with 6 bases left in between. The CDR3 protein is CATSDLRGEQYF. CDR3 DNA sequence: TGTGCCACCAGTGATTTGAGGGGAGAGCAGTACTTC.

This clonotype has ten or more counts. The chain couples TRBV6-2 or TRBV6-3 to TRBJ1-5; D call uncertain. CDR1 and CDR2 from the germline V gene are MNHEY and SVGEGT. V gave up 10 bases and J gave up 4 bases, with 14 bases separating them. The CDR3 consists of 13 residues. CDR3 DNA sequence: TGTGCCACCGACCGTGGAGGAAATCAGCCCCAGCATTTT. It yields the protein CATDRGGNQPQHF.

This clonotype was observed many times. CDR3 region: CASRLDIGPGQTQYF. For the CDR3, the DNA is TGTGCCAGCCGCCTGGACATTGGCCCCGGTCAGACCCAGTACTTC. This sequence joins TRBV27 and TRBJ2-5, with D tentatively TRBD1 (5 bases). The CDR3 loop spans 15 amino acids. The V gene lost 8 bases and the J gene lost 6 bases, with 22 bases spanning the gap. In germline, CDR1 is MNHEY, CDR2 SMNVEV (reference sequence).

A single count supports this clonotype. A much larger clone sits a single nucleotide away, making a read error possible. The J gene is TRBJ1-1, the V gene TRBV9; the D gene is possibly TRBD1 (5 bases). The CDR3 length is 15 residues. Germline loops: CDR1 SGDLS, CDR2 YYNGEE. Trimming cost V 4 bases and J 4 bases, with 17 bases left between them. The CDR3 protein is CASSPGTEMSTEAFF. The CDR3 DNA sequence: TGTGCCAGCAGCCCAGGGACGGAAATGAGCACTGAAGCTTTCTTT.

This clonotype was picked up a small number of times. This chain connects TRBV27 to TRBJ2-7; 8 bases are shared with TRBD1. CDR3 length: 14 residues. The germline V gene has CDR1 MNHEY and CDR2 SMNVEV (reference sequence). With 7 bases clipped from V and 4 bases from J, the junction kept 9 bases outside the gene matches. Written as DNA, the CDR3 is TGTGCCAGCACCTCCTTGACAGGGGAGTACGAGCAGTACTTC. Translation gives CASTSLTGEYEQYF.

The chain uses TRBV27 and TRBJ2-7, with a tentative D call TRBD1 (6 bases). Trimming removed 0 bases at V and 3 bases at J, with 12 bases between. This CDR3 has 15 residues. Germline CDR1 and CDR2: MNHEY and SMNVEV (reference sequence). CDR3 in amino acids: CASSLSVGAGYEQYF. For the CDR3, the DNA is TGTGCCAGCAGTTTATCGGTGGGGGCGGGCTACGAGCAGTACTTC.